One sample yielded the 20 T cell receptor beta chains listed below, sequenced in a study of blood T cells in healthy people across ages. With a J-beta primer mix and a sample-barcoded 5' primer, a second PCR ran 7 to 11 cycles. Each CDR3 protein is one row after TCRdb ran MiXCR on the 5' RACE reads. Seen here are some 730,000 distinct CDR3 sequences, about a fifth observed once, and the top ten hold 20% to 25%. Sequenced: blood. All receptors come from a man between 65 and 80 years old in good health.

With respect to this clonotype: A much larger clone lies one base from this, so it may be a read error. The chain combines TRBV29-1 with TRBJ2-1; either TRBD1 or TRBD2 may supply D (5 bases each). CDR3 length equals 13 residues. The V end lost 7 bases, the J end lost 5 bases, and 15 bases lay between the germline ends. CDR1 is SQVTM, CDR2 ANQGSEA, per germline. The CDR3 loop reads CSASGRTDNEQFF. Here the CDR3 DNA reads TGCAGCGCCTCGGGGCGGACCGACAATGAGCAGTTCTTC.

V is TRBV6-4 and J is TRBJ2-2; D remains unclear. The germline V and J ends were trimmed by 3 bases and 4 bases, with 6 bases remaining between them. Per the germline V gene, CDR1 is MRHNA and CDR2 is SNTAGT. There are 13 residues in the CDR3. The CDR3 here is CASSEQTTGELFF. The CDR3 bases are TGTGCCAGCAGTGAACAGACCACCGGGGAGCTGTTTTTT.

This chain links TRBV7-2 with TRBJ1-1, with D possibly TRBD1 on 5 matching bases. V gave up 4 bases and J gave up 7 bases, with 19 bases separating them. This CDR3 spans 15 amino acids. Germline-derived CDR1 and CDR2 are SGHTA and FQGNSA. For the CDR3, the DNA is TGTGCCAGCAGCTGGAGGGGTGATCGGGGCGGTGAAGCTTTCTTT. This codes for CASSWRGDRGGEAFF.

The table lists this clonotype with a few counts. The J gene is TRBJ2-2, the V gene TRBV12-3 or TRBV12-4; D is perhaps TRBD2 (5 bases). The CDR3 runs to 15 residues. V gave up 2 bases and J gave up 0 bases, with 7 bases separating them. CDR3 bases: TGTGCCAGCAGTTTATTCGGGGCGAACACCGGGGAGCTGTTTTTT. It codes for CASSLFGANTGELFF.

This clonotype was seen a single time. The V call is TRBV6-5, the J call TRBJ2-1, with TRBD1 matching 10 bases. The DNA end lines up better with TRBJ2-5; the J call may be wrong. The CDR3 is 17 residues long. Germline CDR1 and CDR2: MNHEY and SVGAGI. The CDR3 spells CASSYVRTGGKSETQYF. CDR3 nucleotide sequence: TGTGCCAGCAGTTACGTCCGGACAGGGGGAAAGTCGGAGACCCAGTACTTC.

The CDR3 DNA follows: TGTGCCAGCAGGGGGGTTGGGACAGGGGCGAGCAATCAGCCCCAGCATTTT. Its protein product is CASRGVGTGASNQPQHF. V usage is TRBV6-1 and J usage is TRBJ1-5, with TRBD1 identical over 10 bases. This CDR3 contains 17 residues. Germline trimming cut 6 bases from V and 1 base from J; bases unmatched to any gene: 9. Germline V lookup: CDR1 MNHNS, CDR2 SASEGT.

This clonotype was picked up a small number of times. The chain combines TRBV12-3 or TRBV12-4 with TRBJ2-5, with D possibly being TRBD1 or TRBD2 (6 bases each). V was trimmed by 4 bases and J by 7 bases, leaving 16 bases between them. There are 14 residues in the CDR3. CDR3 protein: CASSWSGPGVTQYF. The DNA of the CDR3 is TGTGCCAGCAGTTGGAGCGGGCCAGGGGTGACCCAGTACTTC.

The chain combines TRBV12-3 or TRBV12-4 with TRBJ2-7, with TRBD2 as a possible D gene (6 bases). Deletions cut 6 bases from V and 1 base from J, with 16 bases between. The CDR3 is 15 residues long. The CDR3: CASRGLGLQSYEQYF. The CDR3 coding sequence is TGTGCCAGCAGGGGACTCGGACTTCAATCCTACGAGCAGTACTTC.

This clonotype was detected only a few times. This chain links TRBV7-2 with TRBJ2-1; D is unclear. Trimming took off 3 bases at V and 5 bases at J, with 11 bases between the two ends. The CDR3 loop spans 14 amino acids. Germline CDR1 is SGHTA and CDR2 is FQGNSA. The CDR3 DNA reads as TGTGCCAGCAGCTTCCGTCGGACCGACAATGAGCAGTTCTTC. Translation: CASSFRRTDNEQFF. Drawing the rest from reference TRBV7-2 and TRBJ2-1, the complete variable domain is GAGVSQSPSNKVTEKGKDVELRCDPISGHTALYWYRQSLGQGLEFLIYFQGNSAPDKSGLPSDRFSAERTGGSVSTLTIQRTQQEDSAVYLCASSFRRTDNEQFFGPGTRLTVL.

The chain has TRBV27 and TRBJ2-1; D perhaps matches TRBD1 (5 bases). The CDR3 consists of 16 residues. Germline V CDR1 and CDR2: MNHEY, SMNVEV (reference sequence). V lost 6 bases to trimming and J lost 5 bases, with 20 bases between them. Here the CDR3 reads CASRGLSFSFDNEQFF. The CDR3 DNA reads TGTGCCAGCAGGGGGCTGTCGTTCAGCTTTGACAATGAGCAGTTCTTC.

The chain employs TRBV20-1 and TRBJ2-1; TRBD2 agrees at 12 bases. The J call may be faulty, since TRBJ2-5 better matches the DNA end. The germline V gene has CDR1 DFQATT and CDR2 SNEGSKA (reference sequence). CDR3 size: 14 residues. CDR3 sequence (DNA): TGCAGTGCTAGATCGGGACTAGCGGGTTCGACCCAGTACTTC. Encoded protein: CSARSGLAGSTQYF.

This chain connects TRBV2 to TRBJ2-3; a possible D gene is TRBD2 (5 bases). The CDR3 has 14 residues. The V and J ends lost 7 bases and 2 bases respectively, with 13 bases between them. In germline, CDR1 is SNHLY, CDR2 FYNNEI. CDR3 coding DNA: TGTGCCAGCAAGCTCCGGGAAGCCACAGATACGCAGTATTTT. Protein sequence: CASKLREATDTQYF.

This clonotype was seen more than once but under ten times. CDR3 sequence reads: CSVDQGGNTEAFF. CDR3 bases: TGCAGCGTTGACCAGGGGGGGAACACTGAAGCTTTCTTT. The chain employs TRBV29-1 and TRBJ1-1; 7 positions agree with TRBD1. This CDR3 contains 13 residues. The V segment lost 3 bases and the J segment 1 base; nucleotides outside the gene matches: 2. Per the germline V gene, CDR1 is SQVTM and CDR2 is ANQGSEA.

This clonotype has only a few counts. This rearrangement joins TRBV28 to TRBJ2-1, with D possibly TRBD1 on 5 matching bases. Trimming shortened V by 4 bases and J by 0 bases, and 13 bases separated the two germline ends. The CDR3 is 16 residues long. CDR1 and CDR2 from the germline V gene are MDHEN and SYDVKM. DNA for the CDR3: TGTGCCAGCAGTTCGCCCCAGGGCAGCTCCTACAATGAGCAGTTCTTC. Protein: CASSSPQGSSYNEQFF.

This clonotype turned up a few times. The chain links TRBV6-5 to TRBJ1-4, with D possibly being TRBD1 (5 bases). The CDR3 is 15 amino acids. Trimming removed 1 base at V and 7 bases at J, with 13 bases between. CDR1 is MNHEY and CDR2 is SVGAGI in the germline V gene. CDR3 region: CASSYYGRVGEKLFF. The CDR3 DNA reads TGTGCCAGCAGTTACTATGGCAGGGTCGGTGAAAAACTGTTTTTT.

J is TRBJ2-7 and V is TRBV6-4; D uncertain. CDR3 size: 14 residues. Germline loops: CDR1 MRHNA, CDR2 SNTAGT. Trimming shortened V by 2 bases and J by 5 bases, and 13 bases separated the two germline ends. The CDR3 coding sequence is TGTGCCAGCAGTGACGTAGACAATTTCCACGAGCAGTACGTC. Encoded protein: CASSDVDNFHEQYV.

This chain uses TRBV28 with TRBJ2-4; possibly TRBD1 for D (5 bases). Matching the DNA end better, TRBJ2-7 makes the J call doubtful. The germline V gene has CDR1 MDHEN and CDR2 SYDVKM. The CDR3 has 17 residues. CDR3 sequence reads: CASNPIPWGPVSYEQYF. The CDR3 nucleotides are TGTGCCAGTAACCCAATTCCGTGGGGCCCTGTCTCCTACGAGCAGTACTTC.

This clonotype came up a few times. V and J are TRBV4-2 and TRBJ1-1; tentatively, D is TRBD1 (6 bases). The CDR3 has 15 residues. Germline lookup yields CDR1 LGHNA and CDR2 YNFKEQ. V shed 7 bases and J shed 9 bases, with 24 bases lying between them. CDR3 protein: CASTEEQGTLTKAFF. The CDR3 bases are TGTGCCAGCACCGAAGAACAGGGCACCCTGACAAAAGCTTTCTTT.

A few counts support this clonotype. The gene calls are TRBV20-1 and TRBJ1-1, with 10 bases fitting TRBD1. Germline trimming cut 3 bases from V and 10 bases from J; bases unmatched to any gene: 2. Per the germline V gene, CDR1 is DFQATT and CDR2 is SNEGSKA (reference sequence). CDR3 length: 11 residues. DNA of the CDR3: TGCAGTGCTAGGGGACAGGGGTCAGCTTTCTTT. Its translation is CSARGQGSAFF.

This clonotype occurred a few times. The rearrangement links TRBV12-3 or TRBV12-4 to TRBJ2-2, with D possibly being TRBD1 (7 bases). V lost 10 bases and J 6 bases, leaving 15 bases between the germline ends. The CDR3 length is 13 residues. CDR3 nucleotide sequence: TGTGCCAACGGCAGGGGGGAGTCCGGGGAGCTGTTTTTT. Translating it yields CANGRGESGELFF.